This entry is about one T cell receptor (beta chain). The protocol was immunoSEQ multiplex PCR, while the TCRdb copy is restricted to in-frame clones and leaves out a portion. This sample has 8,500 to 10,000 clones, with under 95% found just once. This specimen belongs to a study of graft-versus-host responses after intestinal transplantation. As for the study in general: Once they had received anti-thymocyte globulin induction, all recipients took tacrolimus and steroids for approximately 3 years.

The CDR3 consists of 15 residues. Trimming left V 5 bases short and J 4 bases short, with 17 bases between. Per the germline V gene, CDR1 is SGHTA and CDR2 is FQGNSA. The V gene is TRBV7-2, the J gene TRBJ1-2; D is perhaps TRBD1 (6 bases). The source material was PBMCs, sampled roughly 43 days after intestinal transplant. The receptor comes from a human patient who received an intestinal transplant, so some T cells may come from the graft donor. The CDR3 DNA reads TGTGCCAGCAGCGCTGACCCCGGACAGCTCTATGGCTACACCTTC. Translation: CASSADPGQLYGYTF.